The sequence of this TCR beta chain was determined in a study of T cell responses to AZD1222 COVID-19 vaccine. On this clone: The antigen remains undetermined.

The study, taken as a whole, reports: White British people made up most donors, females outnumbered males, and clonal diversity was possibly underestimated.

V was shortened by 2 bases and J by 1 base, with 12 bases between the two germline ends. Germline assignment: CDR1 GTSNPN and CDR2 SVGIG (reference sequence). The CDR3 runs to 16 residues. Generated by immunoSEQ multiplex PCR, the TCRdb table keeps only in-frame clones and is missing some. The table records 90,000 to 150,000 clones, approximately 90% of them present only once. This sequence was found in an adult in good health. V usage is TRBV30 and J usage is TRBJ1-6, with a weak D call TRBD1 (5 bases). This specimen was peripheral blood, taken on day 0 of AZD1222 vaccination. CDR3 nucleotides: TGTGCCTGGAGTCCAGGGTTTATTTCCTATAATTCACCCCTCCACTTT. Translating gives CAWSPGFISYNSPLHF. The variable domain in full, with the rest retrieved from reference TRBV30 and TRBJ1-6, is SQTIHQWPATLVQPVGSPLSLECTVEGTSNPNLYWYRQAAGRGLQLLFYSVGIGQISSEVPQNLSASRPQDRQFILSSKKLLLSDSGFYLCAWSPGFISYNSPLHFGNGTRLTVT.